The 13 T cell receptor beta chains below come from one sample, sequenced in a study of spatial heterogeneity in lung cancer. Time point here: sample taken at primary tumor resection. A single record per CDR3 protein comes from TCRdb applying MiXCR to the 5' RACE reads. The sample has 75,000 or so distinct CDR3 sequences; roughly 8% are singletons. The sequencing used PBMCs, collected at surgery. The receptors derive from a male donor with early-stage non-small cell lung cancer.

The rearrangement joins TRBV9 to TRBJ2-1, with 7 bases identical to TRBD2. Germline trimming cut 2 bases from V and 8 bases from J; bases unmatched to any gene: 13. This CDR3 has 16 residues. The V gene's germline CDR1 is SGDLS and CDR2 YYNGEE. The CDR3 here is CASSVSAGVLYDEQFF. Written as DNA, the CDR3 is TGTGCCAGCAGCGTCTCGGCGGGAGTATTATACGATGAGCAGTTCTTC.

V gene TRBV3-1 combines with J gene TRBJ2-1, with 7 bases aligning to TRBD2. Per the germline V gene, CDR1 is LGHDT and CDR2 is YNNKEL (reference sequence). The CDR3 is 15 amino acids. V lost 4 bases, J lost 7 bases, and 10 bases stayed unmatched. The CDR3 DNA sequence: TGTGCCAGCAGCCGCTCGGGCGGGAGAGGGAATGAGCAGTTCTTC. It is translated as CASSRSGGRGNEQFF.

This clonotype was counted many times. V is TRBV29-1 and J is TRBJ2-6; tentatively, D is TRBD2 (7 bases). The CDR3 length is 15 residues. Deletions cut 6 bases from V and 0 bases from J, with 12 bases between. The germline V gene has CDR1 SQVTM and CDR2 ANQGSEA. The CDR3 spells CSVGRTASGANVLTF. The CDR3 region has the DNA TGCAGCGTCGGGAGGACAGCCTCTGGGGCCAACGTCCTGACTTTC.

This clonotype appeared many times. The chain recombines TRBV12-2 with TRBJ2-7; the table gives TRBD1 as D, unverified against the DNA. TRBV12-2 is tagged as a pseudogene. This CDR3 is built from 18 residues. CDR3 sequence: CASRSPFGVPPSTYEQYF. CDR3 DNA sequence: TGTGCAAGTCGTTCCCCATTTGGTGTCCCGCCATCCACCTACGAGCAGTACTTC.

The genes are TRBV7-2 and TRBJ2-1; D is undetermined. The V and J ends lost 1 base and 4 bases respectively, with 11 bases between them. Germline V gives CDR1 SGHTA, CDR2 FQGNSA. This CDR3 spans 15 amino acids. The CDR3 region is CASSLGDRRYNEQFF. CDR3 DNA: TGTGCCAGCAGCTTAGGGGATCGGCGGTACAATGAGCAGTTCTTC. Full variable domain (outside the CDR3, taken from reference TRBV7-2 and TRBJ2-1): GAGVSQSPSNKVTEKGKDVELRCDPISGHTALYWYRQSLGQGLEFLIYFQGNSAPDKSGLPSDRFSAERTGGSVSTLTIQRTQQEDSAVYLCASSLGDRRYNEQFFGPGTRLTVL.

This clonotype was counted at least ten times. This sequence joins TRBV9 and TRBJ2-3, with D maybe TRBD2 (5 bases). CDR3 length: 13 residues. Trimming pared 0 bases from V and 3 bases from J, leaving 5 bases between. Germline V gives CDR1 SGDLS, CDR2 YYNGEE. CDR3 amino acids: CASSVGGTDTQYF. The CDR3, as DNA: TGTGCCAGCAGCGTAGGAGGGACAGATACGCAGTATTTT.

The gene calls are TRBV5-4 and TRBJ2-1; a weak D match, TRBD2 (7 bases). V lost 4 bases to trimming and J lost 0 bases, with 14 bases between them. The germline V gene has CDR1 SGHNT and CDR2 YYREEE (reference sequence). The CDR3 is 16 amino acids. The CDR3, as DNA: TGTGCCAGCAGCATGGGGGGGGCCAGCTCCTACAATGAGCAGTTCTTC. As protein: CASSMGGASSYNEQFF. Complete variable domain (other parts from reference TRBV5-4 and TRBJ2-1): ETGVTQSPTHLIKTRGQQVTLRCSSQSGHNTVSWYQQALGQGPQFIFQYYREEENGRGNFPPRFSGLQFPNYSSELNVNALELDDSALYLCASSMGGASSYNEQFFGPGTRLTVL.

V gene TRBV20-1 combines with J gene TRBJ1-1; the D gene is possibly TRBD1 (6 bases). V was shortened by 6 bases and J by 5 bases, with 13 bases between the two germline ends. Germline CDR1 is DFQATT and CDR2 is SNEGSKA (reference sequence). The length of the CDR3 is 12 residues. The CDR3 bases are TGCAGTGCCACGGATAGGGGGACTGAAGCTTTCTTT. It is translated as CSATDRGTEAFF.

This clonotype was recorded at least ten times. The chain carries TRBV4-1 and TRBJ2-1, with 9 positions matching TRBD2. The CDR3 sequence is 17 residues long. CDR1 and CDR2 (germline): MGHRA, YSYEKL. V shed 1 base, J shed 7 bases, and the junction held 11 bases outside the gene matches. DNA of the CDR3: TGCGCCAGCAGCCAAGGGGGCATAGCGGGAGTAGAGAATGAGCAGTTCTTC. It translates to CASSQGGIAGVENEQFF.

This clonotype came up a few times. The J gene is TRBJ1-3, the V gene TRBV4-1, with 7 bases that match TRBD1. With V trimmed by 1 base and J by 5 bases, 14 bases remained unmatched. Germline-derived CDR1 and CDR2 are MGHRA and YSYEKL. The CDR3 extends over 18 amino acids. CDR3 DNA sequence: TGCGCCAGCAGCCAAGGAGTTTTGGGGACAGCGAGGAGAAACACCATATATTTT. Translation gives CASSQGVLGTARRNTIYF.

This clonotype was counted a few times. The CDR3 DNA reads TGCAGTGCTACCAGTACTGGACGGCCCCAAGAGACCCAGTACTTC. Protein product: CSATSTGRPQETQYF. The chain carries TRBV20-1 and TRBJ2-5; D gene uncertain. Germline V CDR1 and CDR2: DFQATT, SNEGSKA (reference sequence). The CDR3 has 15 amino acids. The V gene lost 4 bases and the J gene lost 1 base, with 16 bases spanning the gap.

In this sample, this clonotype turned up a few times. The chain employs TRBV20-1 and TRBJ1-1, with TRBD1 matching over 12 bases. Germline V gene data show CDR1 as DFQATT and CDR2 as SNEGSKA (reference sequence). The CDR3 length is 14 residues. The ends lost 3 bases at V and 6 bases at J; junction bases unmatched: 5. CDR3 coding DNA: TGCAGTGCTAGGGGGGACAGGGGGCGACCTGAAGCTTTCTTT. It yields the protein CSARGDRGRPEAFF.

This clonotype showed up many times. V is TRBV20-1 and J is TRBJ1-2; 10 nucleotides agree with TRBD1. After removal of 5 bases from V and 4 bases from J, the junction contained 13 bases not matched to a gene. CDR1 is DFQATT and CDR2 is SNEGSKA in the germline V gene (reference sequence). This CDR3 spans 16 amino acids. In DNA, the CDR3 is TGCAGTGCTCAGCCCCGGGACAGGGGCTTAGGCTATGGCTACACCTTC. Translation gives CSAQPRDRGLGYGYTF.